This TCR beta chain originates from a study of blood T cell repertoires in COVID-19. The CDR3 sequence is 14 residues long. The germline CDR1 and CDR2 sequences are MNHEY and SVGAGI. Trimming took off 0 bases at V and 8 bases at J, with 8 bases between the two ends. TCRdb keeps only in-frame clones here, not all; method: immunoSEQ multiplex PCR. The data hold 230,000 or so clones, with roughly 79% observed a single time. The clonotype comes from an elderly woman with COVID-19, enrolled during active disease. The rearrangement links TRBV6-5 to TRBJ1-6; D possibly corresponds to TRBD1 (5 bases). Sequenced material: peripheral blood. This CDR3 is CASSYSKGDSPLHF. The CDR3, as DNA: TGTGCCAGCAGTTACTCGAAAGGGGATTCACCCCTCCACTTT.